This T cell receptor beta chain derives from a study of metastatic and nonmetastatic thyroid tumors (dated by TCRdb to 2019 to 2021). Background for the entire study: Repertoires from peripheral blood and from tumor or nodule tissue samples of malignant and benign thyroid patients were compared. What the work shows at the level of the full study, not this receptor alone: TCR beta diversity was reported as significantly higher in malignant tumors than in benign nodules, in both blood and tumor samples.

This clone came up once. This receptor's antigen is unknown. The junction departs from germline at one end; a sequencing error may be responsible. Measured from the cysteine to the phenylalanine, the CDR3 is 14 residues long. CDR3 DNA is the only sequence kept; it has 42 bases, read in frame from the first base. For CDR1 and CDR2, the germline V gene (reference sequence) lists DFQATT and SNEGSKA. The library was made by PCR. Sequencing was carried out with an Illumina HiSeq 4000. The TCR beta-chain CDR3 region of each patient was profiled by high-throughput sequencing. The paper's processing steps were these. CDR3 differences across clinicopathological groups were used to build a classifier for discriminating distant-metastatic papillary thyroid cancer patients. The Shannon index was used to assess repertoire diversity, and the Morisita-Horn index was used to assess tumor-blood repertoire similarity. TCRdb trimmed public reads at Q25 via fastp, called clones via MiXCR and kept in-frame beta chains. The V and J calls and clone size come from TCRdb's table, not from the authors' own analysis. A total of tens of thousands of clones appear in this sample, more than 25% of them only once. The top ten clonotypes cover roughly a tenth of the sample.

No patient had received any treatment before thyroid surgery. Using T-cell receptor beta sequencing, the study looked back at clinical samples from patients collected from about 2011 to 2019. This TCR came from a female donor with papillary thyroid cancer or a benign thyroid nodule (not recorded which). Some clones in this sample may be carry-over from other donors' samples. The chain is encoded by TRBV20-1 joined to TRBJ1-5; TRBD1 might be the D gene, on 6 matching bases. The material sequenced was blood. The CDR3 is CSAEPRRDNQAQHF. The sequenced DNA: TGCAGTGCTGAACCCAGGAGGGACAATCAGGCCCAGCATTTT.